The entry below gives a single T cell receptor (beta chain) sequence along with its context. Per the original data handling: Counts of nucleated cells, estimated from reference gene primer amplification, were obtained. Clones were read by immunoSEQ multiplex PCR, and TCRdb kept only the in-frame ones, dropping some. V, J and clone size are taken as reported in that table, and D and trimming were inferred from the DNA itself. Of roughly 250,000 clones listed, approximately 90% are singletons. The data originate from a study of blood T cell repertoires in COVID-19. Participants reported their clinical history, and cohort assignment relied on those reports. In Cohort 3, a recovered donor had either two negative PCRs, clearance, or symptom resolution. The germline CDR1 and CDR2 sequences are MNHEY and SVGAGI. Trimming cost V 2 bases and J 4 bases, with 9 bases left between them. The CDR3 extends over 13 amino acids.

The rearrangement links TRBV6-5 to TRBJ2-7; D remains unclear. Sequencing was done on a sample of PBMCs or T cells enriched from blood (not recorded which). The TCR sequence derives from a woman younger than 35 who had recovered from COVID-19. CDR3 nucleotide sequence: TGTGCCAGCAGTTACCGGGTTAAGTACGAGCAGTACTTC. Protein: CASSYRVKYEQYF.